The 13 T cell receptor beta chains in this list originate from one sample, sequenced in a study of blood T cell repertoires in COVID-19. Measured with immunoSEQ multiplex PCR; TCRdb has only the in-frame clones, and not every one. The data hold 250,000 or so clones, with roughly 88% observed a single time. Sequenced material: PBMCs or T cells enriched from blood (not recorded which). These receptors all stem from a woman aged 45 to 65 who had recovered from COVID-19.

The rearrangement joins TRBV2 to TRBJ2-1; 9 bases align to TRBD2. J was trimmed by 6 bases and V by 4 bases; bases with no gene match: 4. The CDR3 is made up of 14 amino acids. Germline V CDR1 and CDR2: SNHLY, FYNNEI. The CDR3 DNA reads as TGTGCCAGCAGTGGGCTAGCGGGGTTCAATGAGCAGTTCTTC. Translation gives CASSGLAGFNEQFF.

The chain couples TRBV2 to TRBJ1-1, with 7 bases lining up with TRBD1. Trimming at V came to 6 bases and at J to 3 bases, leaving 10 bases not matched to a gene. The CDR3 totals 15 residues. Germline V CDR1 and CDR2: SNHLY, FYNNEI. The CDR3 DNA sequence: TGTGCCAGCAGCTACGACAGGGTGGGAGACACTGAAGCTTTCTTT. It translates to CASSYDRVGDTEAFF.

This chain uses TRBV5-1 with TRBJ2-7, with no clear D. The CDR3 is made up of 11 amino acids. V was shortened by 0 bases and J by 7 bases, with 5 bases between the two germline ends. Germline CDR1 is SGHRS and CDR2 is YFSETQ. The chain's CDR3 is CASSLAGEQYF. DNA of the CDR3: TGCGCCAGCAGCTTGGCCGGGGAGCAGTACTTC.

CDR3 loop: CASSQGPGQGVTDTQYF. In DNA form, the CDR3 reads TGTGCCAGCAGCCAAGGCCCGGGACAGGGGGTGACAGATACGCAGTATTTT. The V call is TRBV3-1 (or the pseudogene TRBV3-2), the J call TRBJ2-3, with 11 bases that match TRBD1. The CDR3 runs 17 residues. The ends lost 1 base at V and 3 bases at J; junction bases unmatched: 6. The germline CDR1 and CDR2 sequences are LGHDT and YNNKEL (reference sequence).

The genes are TRBV27 and TRBJ1-2, with 7 bases lining up with TRBD1. V gave up 6 bases and J gave up 4 bases; unmatched junction bases: 5. This CDR3 has 13 amino acids. Germline CDR1 is MNHEY and CDR2 is SMNVEV (reference sequence). DNA of the CDR3: TGTGCCAGCAGGCCGGGACAGAGCTATGGCTACACCTTC. Protein product: CASRPGQSYGYTF.

V usage is TRBV27 and J usage is TRBJ1-6, with 10 positions matching TRBD1. The germline CDR1 and CDR2 sequences are MNHEY and SMNVEV (reference sequence). V was clipped by 6 bases and J by 7 bases; unmatched bases: 9. The CDR3 consists of 16 residues. CDR3 in DNA: TGTGCCAGCAGCCCCGACAGGGGGCTGTACAATTCACCCCTCCACTTT. Residues: CASSPDRGLYNSPLHF.

This clone appeared a single time. V usage is TRBV7-2 and J usage is TRBJ2-7; D possibly corresponds to TRBD2 (6 bases). The V end was cut by 5 bases, the J end by 0 bases, with 11 bases between. Germline CDR1 reads SGHTA; CDR2 reads FQGNSA. There are 14 residues in the CDR3. CDR3 residues: CASSGDFSSYEQYF. The CDR3 coding sequence is TGTGCCAGCAGCGGGGACTTTAGCTCCTACGAGCAGTACTTC.

The J gene is TRBJ1-6, the V gene TRBV6-5; TRBD1 aligns across 8 bases. This CDR3 spans 16 amino acids. V lost 0 bases to trimming and J lost 5 bases; unmatched junction nucleotides: 3. Germline V CDR1 and CDR2: MNHEY, SVGAGI. CDR3 sequence reads: CASSYSTGGNNSPLHF. The CDR3 coding sequence is TGTGCCAGCAGTTACTCAACAGGGGGGAATAATTCACCCCTCCACTTT.

A single count supports this clone. This sequence joins TRBV13 and TRBJ2-7, with 10 bases matching TRBD2. Trimming removed 4 bases from V and 6 bases from J; junction bases left unmatched: 6. The CDR3 spans 14 residues. CDR1 PRHDT and CDR2 FYEKMQ come from the germline V gene (reference sequence). The CDR3 loop is CASSYQSGRGEQYF. CDR3 sequence (DNA): TGTGCCAGCAGCTACCAAAGCGGGAGGGGCGAGCAGTACTTC.

This rearrangement joins TRBV28 to TRBJ2-1, with D possibly being TRBD2 (7 bases). Looked up from germline, CDR1 is MDHEN and CDR2 is SYDVKM. The CDR3 extends over 14 amino acids. Trimming took 6 bases from V and 8 from J, leaving 17 bases between them. CDR3: CASRPAGAGDEQFF. In nucleotides, the CDR3 is TGTGCCAGCAGACCTGCGGGGGCGGGGGATGAGCAGTTCTTC.

The gene calls are TRBV9 and TRBJ2-1; D is unclear. The germline V gene encodes CDR1 SGDLS and CDR2 YYNGEE. The CDR3 length is 14 residues. Trimming left V 0 bases short and J 9 bases short, with 13 bases between. The CDR3 region is CASSVEASSLEQFF. In nucleotides, the CDR3 is TGTGCCAGCAGCGTAGAAGCCTCTTCTCTTGAGCAGTTCTTC.

The rearrangement links TRBV5-1 to TRBJ1-1, with unresolved D. Germline V gene sequence: CDR1 SGHRS, CDR2 YFSETQ. The CDR3 contains 14 residues. The V end lost 1 base, the J end lost 2 bases, and 9 bases lay between the germline ends. CDR3 DNA sequence: TGCGCCAGCAGCTTGAACCCGGGAAACACTGAAGCTTTCTTT. This codes for CASSLNPGNTEAFF.

The J gene is TRBJ2-1, the V gene TRBV3-1 (or the pseudogene TRBV3-2), with 7 bases aligning to TRBD2. CDR3 length equals 15 residues. CDR1 is LGHDT, CDR2 YNNKEL, per germline (reference sequence). With V trimmed by 6 bases and J by 6 bases, 11 bases remained unmatched. CDR3 DNA sequence: TGTGCCAGCAGTCCGTTGGTGGGAGGGATCAATGAGCAGTTCTTC. Translating gives CASSPLVGGINEQFF.